This T cell receptor beta chain comes out of a study of T-cell memory formation after mild COVID-19. Across the whole study: Largely donor-specific sequence clusters came from a couple of donors.

This clonotype came up a few times. As yet, its antigen is unknown. Germline-derived CDR1 and CDR2 are SNHLY and FYNNEI. The CDR3 is 14 amino acids. V lost 6 bases, J lost 2 bases, and 5 bases stayed unmatched. Using its own MiXCR run on the 5' RACE reads, TCRdb lists one record per CDR3 protein. The sample lists some 490,000 distinct CDR3 sequences; 15% to 20% were seen once. Findings of the study overall: Clones shrinking from day 15 to 85 showed even CD4/CD8 mixes; later expanders tilted CD4+.

The chain employs TRBV2 and TRBJ2-5, with 8 bases identical to TRBD2. This sequence originates from an adult woman who had mild COVID-19 (a few samples of this study predate the infection). Cell type and time point are not known. The sequenced sample consisted of PBMCs or a T cell subset sorted from them (not recorded which). CDR3 DNA: TGTGCCAGCAGGAGGGGACTAGGGCAAGAGACCCAGTACTTC. It encodes CASRRGLGQETQYF.